This TCR beta chain derives from a study of T cells in Graves' hyperthyroidism and ophthalmopathy. This clonotype was observed a handful of times. RNA transcripts were the template for amplifying TCR beta CDR3 regions. The TCR CDR3 was amplified in a first-round RT-PCR using the HTBI primer set. A single record per CDR3 protein comes from TCRdb applying MiXCR to the multiplex PCR reads. Counted here are hundreds of thousands of distinct CDR3 sequences, about 20% occurring once; the ten biggest clones make up 45% to 50%. Trimming took 11 bases from V and 6 from J, leaving 15 bases between them. There are 12 residues in the CDR3. Per the germline V gene, CDR1 is ENHRY and CDR2 is SYGVKD.

Sequencing was done on a sample of blood. The chain has TRBV10-3 and TRBJ2-3, with D possibly being TRBD1 or TRBD2 (5 bases each). This sequence originates from a man in his forties with Graves' ophthalmopathy. For the CDR3, the DNA is TGTGCCTCCGGGACCGCTGGGGATACGCAGTATTTT. This codes for CASGTAGDTQYF.